This T cell receptor (beta chain) stems from a study of T cells in Graves' hyperthyroidism and ophthalmopathy. V lost 0 bases to trimming and J lost 4 bases, with 13 bases between them. Per the germline V gene, CDR1 is LGHNT and CDR2 is FRNRAP. The CDR3 has 16 residues. It was RNA transcripts that yielded the amplified TCR beta CDR3 regions. First-round RT-PCR targeting the TCR CDR3 was performed with the HTBI primer set. MiXCR was run by TCRdb on the multiplex PCR reads, yielding one entry per CDR3 protein. This sample has almost 600,000 distinct CDR3 sequences, with around 14% found just once. This clonotype showed up many times. Its target is not known. Findings of the study overall: Most clonotypes expanded in thyroid above 0.001 were likewise present in blood.

The rearrangement uses TRBV12-5 and TRBJ1-3, with D perhaps TRBD1 (5 bases). The sequenced sample was blood. The TCR originated in a woman aged 25 to 39 with Graves' hyperthyroidism that later progressed to Graves' ophthalmopathy. CDR3: CASGLVLKGTGNTIYF. The CDR3 DNA follows: TGTGCTAGTGGTTTGGTTTTAAAGGGGACGGGAAACACCATATATTTT.